This T cell receptor beta chain stems from a study of blood T cell repertoires in COVID-19. About the research overall: The analysed material was cDNA or gDNA that came from T cells, B-cell-depleted T cells, or PBMCs.

Germline V gene lookup returns CDR1 MNHEY and CDR2 SVGEGT. This CDR3 has 19 amino acids. V lost 2 bases and J lost 3; bases outside the gene matches: 15. Measured with immunoSEQ multiplex PCR; TCRdb has only the in-frame clones, and not every one. The sample shows 80,000 to 130,000 clones, about 89% of them seen only once. The clonotype was recovered from a man aged 55 to 70 with acute or convalescent COVID-19. Sequenced sample: peripheral blood. The chain employs TRBV6-2 or TRBV6-3 and TRBJ2-7; the match to TRBD2 covers 11 bases. CDR3 sequence reads: CASSYPPTSGAWAGYEQYF. The DNA for the CDR3 is TGTGCCAGCAGTTACCCCCCGACTAGCGGGGCTTGGGCAGGCTACGAGCAGTACTTC.